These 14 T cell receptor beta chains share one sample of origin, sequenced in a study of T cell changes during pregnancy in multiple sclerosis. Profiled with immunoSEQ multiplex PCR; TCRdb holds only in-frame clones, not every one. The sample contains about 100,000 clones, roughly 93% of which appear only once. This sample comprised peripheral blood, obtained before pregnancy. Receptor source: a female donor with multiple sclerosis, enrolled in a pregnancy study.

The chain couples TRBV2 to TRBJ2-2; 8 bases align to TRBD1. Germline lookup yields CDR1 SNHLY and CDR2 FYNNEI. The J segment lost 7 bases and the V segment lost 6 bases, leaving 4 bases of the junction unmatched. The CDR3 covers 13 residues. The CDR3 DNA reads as TGTGCCAGCAGCGACAGGGGAATCGGGGAGCTGTTTTTT. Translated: CASSDRGIGELFF. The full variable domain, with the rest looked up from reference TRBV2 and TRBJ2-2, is EPEVTQTPSHQVTQMGQEVILRCVPISNHLYFYWYRQILGQKVEFLVSFYNNEISEKSEIFDDQFSVERPDGSNFTLKIRSTKLEDSAMYFCASSDRGIGELFFGEGSRLTVL.

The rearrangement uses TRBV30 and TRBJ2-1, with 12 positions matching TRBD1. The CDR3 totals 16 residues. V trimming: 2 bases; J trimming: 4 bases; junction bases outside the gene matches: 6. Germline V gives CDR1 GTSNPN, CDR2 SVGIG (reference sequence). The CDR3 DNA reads TGTGCCTGGAGTAAGGGACAGGGGGCTGTATACAATGAGCAGTTCTTC. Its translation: CAWSKGQGAVYNEQFF.

The CDR3 nucleotides are TGTGCCAGCAGCCCGCCGGACAGGGGGATTATCTACGAGCAGTACTTC. The encoded protein is CASSPPDRGIIYEQYF. The chain links TRBV7-9 to TRBJ2-7; 10 bases map to TRBD1. The germline V gene has CDR1 SEHNR and CDR2 FQNEAQ (reference sequence). The CDR3 extends over 16 amino acids. The trim removed 5 bases at V and 3 bases at J, leaving 10 bases unmatched. The variable domain in full, completed from reference TRBV7-9 and TRBJ2-7, reads DTGVSQNPRHKITKRGQNVTFRCDPISEHNRLYWYRQTLGQGPEFLTYFQNEAQLEKSRLLSDRFSAERPKGSFSTLEIQRTEQGDSAMYLCASSPPDRGIIYEQYFGPGTRLTVT.

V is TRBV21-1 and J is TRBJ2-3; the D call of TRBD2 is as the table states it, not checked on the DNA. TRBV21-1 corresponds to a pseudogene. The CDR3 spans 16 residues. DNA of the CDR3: TGTGCCAGCAGCAAAGAGTGGCGGAGCCGCACAGATACGCAGTATTTT. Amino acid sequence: CASSKEWRSRTDTQYF.

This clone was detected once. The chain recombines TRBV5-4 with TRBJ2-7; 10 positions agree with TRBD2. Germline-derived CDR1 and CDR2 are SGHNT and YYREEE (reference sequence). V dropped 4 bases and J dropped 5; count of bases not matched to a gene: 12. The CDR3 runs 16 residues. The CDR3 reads CASSNKASGSNHEQYF. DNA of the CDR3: TGTGCCAGCAGCAACAAGGCTAGCGGGAGTAATCACGAGCAGTACTTC.

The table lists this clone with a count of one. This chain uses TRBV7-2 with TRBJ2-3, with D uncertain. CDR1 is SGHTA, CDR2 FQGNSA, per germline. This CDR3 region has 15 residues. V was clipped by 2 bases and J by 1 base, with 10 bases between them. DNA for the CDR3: TGTGCCAGCAGCTTAATTTCCCAGGGCACAGATACGCAGTATTTT. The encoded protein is CASSLISQGTDTQYF.

The DNA of the CDR3 is TGTGCCAGTAGTCCATCGGGGGGACTAGCCTACGAGCAGTACTTC. Protein product: CASSPSGGLAYEQYF. The chain has TRBV19 and TRBJ2-7, with 8 bases that match TRBD2. CDR1 and CDR2 (germline): LNHDA, SQIVND (reference sequence). The CDR3 extends over 15 amino acids. Losses at the gene ends were 5 bases for V and 2 bases for J; bases not matched to a gene: 8.

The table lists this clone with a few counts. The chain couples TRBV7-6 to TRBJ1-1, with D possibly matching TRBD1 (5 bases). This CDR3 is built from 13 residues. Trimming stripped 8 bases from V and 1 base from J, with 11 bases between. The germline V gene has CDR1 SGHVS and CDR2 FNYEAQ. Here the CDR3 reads CASARDSNTEAFF. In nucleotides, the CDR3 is TGTGCCAGCGCGCGGGACTCGAACACTGAAGCTTTCTTT.

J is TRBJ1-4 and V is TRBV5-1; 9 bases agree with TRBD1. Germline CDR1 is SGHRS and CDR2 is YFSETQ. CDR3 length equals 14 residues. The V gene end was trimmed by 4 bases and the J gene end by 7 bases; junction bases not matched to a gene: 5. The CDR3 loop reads CASSLRTGVEKLFF. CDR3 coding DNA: TGCGCCAGCAGCCTACGGACAGGGGTTGAAAAACTGTTTTTT.

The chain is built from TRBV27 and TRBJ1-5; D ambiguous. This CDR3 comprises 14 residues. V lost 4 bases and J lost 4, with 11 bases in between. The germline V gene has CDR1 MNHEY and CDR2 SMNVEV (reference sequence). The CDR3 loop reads CASSSPSRNQPQHF. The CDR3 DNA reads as TGTGCCAGCAGTTCTCCCTCCCGGAATCAGCCCCAGCATTTT.

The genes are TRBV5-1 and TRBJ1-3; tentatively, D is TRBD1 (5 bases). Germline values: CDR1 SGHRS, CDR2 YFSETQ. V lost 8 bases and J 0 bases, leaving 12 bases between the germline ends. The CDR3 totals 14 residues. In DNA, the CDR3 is TGCGCCAGTTGGTCAGGGCTCTCTGGAAACACCATATATTTT. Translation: CASWSGLSGNTIYF.

The CDR3 region has the DNA TGTGCCAGCAGCGTCCGGGACAGGCGTCACTCTGGAAACACCATATATTTT. Protein: CASSVRDRRHSGNTIYF. The chain uses TRBV9 and TRBJ1-3; 8 bases align to TRBD1. The CDR3 has 17 amino acids. Germline loops: CDR1 SGDLS, CDR2 YYNGEE. V dropped 2 bases and J dropped 0; count of bases not matched to a gene: 7.

The CDR3 is CASSLEGAHYYEQYF. The CDR3 DNA is TGTGCCAGCAGCTTGGAAGGGGCCCACTACTACGAGCAGTACTTC. The gene calls are TRBV5-5 and TRBJ2-7; D is possibly TRBD1 (5 bases). The V gene's germline CDR1 is SGHKS and CDR2 YYEKEE (reference sequence). This CDR3 is built from 15 residues. The V end lost 0 bases, the J end lost 3 bases, and 13 bases lay between the germline ends.

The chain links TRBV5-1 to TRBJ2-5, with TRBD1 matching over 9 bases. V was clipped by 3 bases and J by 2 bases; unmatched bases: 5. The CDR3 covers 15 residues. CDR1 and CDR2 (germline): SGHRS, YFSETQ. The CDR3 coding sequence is TGCGCCAGCAGCTACGGGACAGGGAATCAAGAGACCCAGTACTTC. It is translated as CASSYGTGNQETQYF.